This TCR beta chain was obtained from a study of blood T cell repertoires in COVID-19 (dated by TCRdb to the early 2020s). For the wider study: Collaborator samples came from the United States, Italy and Spain and covered acute and convalescent phases of COVID-19. The material from the prospective study consisted of cDNA or gDNA derived from T cells, B-cell-depleted T cells, or PBMCs. The repertoires were released in a freely available public database intended as a resource for research on the immune response to SARS-CoV-2. Samples were obtained from the ongoing ImmuneRACE study (first 160 participants) and from some 1,200 subjects provided by 6 global collaborators. Where available, HLA class I and class II types were taken from metadata supplied by the sample provider and were not determined by assay-based typing. Subjects who had been exposed to COVID-19, were actively infected with it, or had recovered from it provided the deeply sampled blood TCRbeta repertoires that made up the dataset. Nearly every sample came with metadata listing a de-identified subject ID, COVID-19 status, age in years and sex.

In the prospective study, participants were roughly 18 to 95 years old, resided in about two dozen geographic areas of the United States, and were enrolled through a virtual design. In the prospective study, cohorts were assigned on the basis of participant-reported clinical history obtained from a screening survey and a study questionnaire. Recovered participants in ImmuneRACE Cohort 3 were defined by two consecutive negative NP/OP PCR tests, clearance by a healthcare professional, or resolution of symptoms. Each participant in the prospective study had whole blood, serum and a nasopharyngeal or oropharyngeal swab collected by mobile phlebotomists. Participants in the prospective study had the option to provide additional blood draws and questionnaires over a roughly two-month period. Blood samples from the prospective study were shipped frozen or at room temperature prior to DNA extraction. The study at large found these results: The amount of clinical and demographic metadata varied by source and participant and was provided uncurated.

From cysteine to phenylalanine, the CDR3 is 17 amino acids long. The CDR3 DNA has 51 bases and is translated from base 1. The immunoSEQ Assay, a bias-controlled multiplex PCR, was used to amplify TCRbeta CDR3 regions from genomic DNA. From the authors' description of their analysis: The number of nucleated cells in each sample was estimated from the amplification of reference gene primers within the assay. To quantify the absolute abundance of each unique TCRbeta CDR3 rearrangement, sequence reads were collapsed and filtered. Productive Simpson clonality was computed per sample as the square root of Simpson's diversity index over productive rearrangements. Entries here come from immuneACCESS through TCRdb and include only in-frame sequences with V and J called. Some clones fail to appear in such tables; in the studies checked, an unresolved V gene covers under half of the shortfall, and the cause of the remainder is unknown. The V and J calls and clone size are taken from that table; D and trimming were inferred from the DNA. The sample has 330,000 or so clones on record, 92% of them singletons. The top ten clones comprise approximately 17% of the sample.

Notes on this clone: No cognate antigen has been identified for it. The record has no base qualities; no much larger clone is one base away.

Material: PBMCs or T cells enriched from blood (not recorded which). The sequence links TRBV21-1 to TRBJ1-5; the table's D call, TRBD1, was not checked against the DNA. TRBV21-1 is a pseudogene segment. The TCR was taken from a woman aged 25 to 45 who had recovered from COVID-19. The nucleotide sequence reads TGTGCCAGCAGCACCCAAATGGACAGGGGGCGCGGTCAGCCCCAGCATTTT. Its product reads: CASSTQMDRGRGQPQHF.